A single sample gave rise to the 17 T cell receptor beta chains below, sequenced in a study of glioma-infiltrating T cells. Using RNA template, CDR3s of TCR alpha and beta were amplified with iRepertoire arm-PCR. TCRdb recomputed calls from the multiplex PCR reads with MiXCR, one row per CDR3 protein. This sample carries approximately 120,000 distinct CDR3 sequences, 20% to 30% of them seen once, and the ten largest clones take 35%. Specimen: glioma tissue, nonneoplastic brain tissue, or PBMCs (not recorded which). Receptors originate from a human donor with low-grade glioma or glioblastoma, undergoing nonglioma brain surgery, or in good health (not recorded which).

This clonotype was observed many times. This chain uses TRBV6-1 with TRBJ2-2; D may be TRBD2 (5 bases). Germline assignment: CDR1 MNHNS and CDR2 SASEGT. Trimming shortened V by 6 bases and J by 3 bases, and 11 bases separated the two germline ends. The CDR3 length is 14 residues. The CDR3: CASRPQRDTGELFF. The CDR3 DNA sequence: TGTGCCAGCAGGCCACAGAGGGACACCGGGGAGCTGTTTTTT.

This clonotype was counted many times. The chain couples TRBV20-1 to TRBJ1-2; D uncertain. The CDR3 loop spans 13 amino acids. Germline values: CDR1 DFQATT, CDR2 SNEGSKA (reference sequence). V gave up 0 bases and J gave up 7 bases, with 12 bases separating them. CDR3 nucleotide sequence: TGCAGTGCTAGAGATGTGAATACCCCTGGCTACACCTTC. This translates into CSARDVNTPGYTF.

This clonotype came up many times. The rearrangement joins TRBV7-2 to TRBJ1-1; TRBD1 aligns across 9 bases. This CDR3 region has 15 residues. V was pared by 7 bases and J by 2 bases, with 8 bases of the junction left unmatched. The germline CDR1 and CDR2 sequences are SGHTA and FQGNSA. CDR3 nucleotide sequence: TGTGCCAGCACCCGAACGGGACAGGGTAACACTGAAGCTTTCTTT. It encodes CASTRTGQGNTEAFF.

The CDR3: CASSLWRGQETQYF. CDR3 bases: TGTGCCAGCAGCTTATGGCGCGGCCAAGAGACCCAGTACTTC. V and J are TRBV11-1 and TRBJ2-5, with D unresolved. The V end lost 2 bases, the J end lost 1 base, and 8 bases lay between the germline ends. The CDR3 sequence is 14 residues long. Germline values: CDR1 SGHAT, CDR2 FQDESV (reference sequence).

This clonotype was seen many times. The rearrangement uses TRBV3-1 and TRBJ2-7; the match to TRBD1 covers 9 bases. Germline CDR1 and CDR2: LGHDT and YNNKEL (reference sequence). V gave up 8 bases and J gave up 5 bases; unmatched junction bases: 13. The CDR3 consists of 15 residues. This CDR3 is CASRAKGTGRNEQYF. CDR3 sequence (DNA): TGTGCCAGCCGAGCCAAGGGGACAGGGAGAAACGAGCAGTACTTC.

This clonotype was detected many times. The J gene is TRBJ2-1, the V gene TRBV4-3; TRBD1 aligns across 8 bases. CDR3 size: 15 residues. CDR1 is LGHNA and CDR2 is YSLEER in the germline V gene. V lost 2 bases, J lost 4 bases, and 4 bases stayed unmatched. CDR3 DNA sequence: TGCGCCAGCAGCCAAAACAGGGGGGATTACAATGAGCAGTTCTTC. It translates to CASSQNRGDYNEQFF.

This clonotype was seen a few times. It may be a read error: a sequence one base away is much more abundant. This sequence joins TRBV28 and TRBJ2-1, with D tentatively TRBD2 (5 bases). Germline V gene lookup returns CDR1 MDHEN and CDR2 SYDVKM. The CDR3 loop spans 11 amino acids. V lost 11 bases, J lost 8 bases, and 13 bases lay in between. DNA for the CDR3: TGTGCCGCCGGACTCGCCGATGAGCAGTTCTTC. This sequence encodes CAAGLADEQFF.

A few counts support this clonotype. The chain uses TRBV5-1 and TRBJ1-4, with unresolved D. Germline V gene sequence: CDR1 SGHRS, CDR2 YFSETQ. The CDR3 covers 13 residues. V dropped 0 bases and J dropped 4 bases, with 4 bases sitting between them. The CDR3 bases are TGCGCCAGCAGCTTGGGAAGTAATGAAAAACTGTTTTTT. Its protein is CASSLGSNEKLFF.

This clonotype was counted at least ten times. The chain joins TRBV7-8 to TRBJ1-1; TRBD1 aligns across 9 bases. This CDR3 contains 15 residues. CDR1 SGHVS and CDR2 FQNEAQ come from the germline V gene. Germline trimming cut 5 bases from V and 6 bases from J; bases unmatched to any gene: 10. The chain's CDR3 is CASSNTGTGTSEAFF. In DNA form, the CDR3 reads TGTGCCAGCAGCAACACCGGGACAGGGACATCTGAAGCTTTCTTT.

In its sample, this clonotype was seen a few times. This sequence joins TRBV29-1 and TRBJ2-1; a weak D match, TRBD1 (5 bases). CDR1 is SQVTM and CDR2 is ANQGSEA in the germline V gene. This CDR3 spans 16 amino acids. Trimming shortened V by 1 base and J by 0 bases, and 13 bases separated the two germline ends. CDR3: CSVEVSSGSSYNEQFF. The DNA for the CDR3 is TGCAGCGTTGAAGTGAGTTCAGGGTCCTCCTACAATGAGCAGTTCTTC.

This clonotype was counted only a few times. CDR3 loop: CASSTHRGQPQHF. In nucleotides, the CDR3 is TGTGCCAGCAGTACCCACAGGGGTCAGCCCCAGCATTTT. The J gene is TRBJ1-5, the V gene TRBV12-3 or TRBV12-4, with 7 bases matching TRBD1. The CDR3 is 13 amino acids. V shed 5 bases, J shed 6 bases, and the junction held 4 bases outside the gene matches.

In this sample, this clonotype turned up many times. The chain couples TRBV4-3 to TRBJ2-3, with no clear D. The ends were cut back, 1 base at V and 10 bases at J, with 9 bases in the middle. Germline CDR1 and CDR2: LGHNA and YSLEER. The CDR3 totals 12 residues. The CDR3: CASSQGPLAQYF. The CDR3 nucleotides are TGCGCCAGCAGCCAAGGACCCCTGGCGCAGTATTTT.

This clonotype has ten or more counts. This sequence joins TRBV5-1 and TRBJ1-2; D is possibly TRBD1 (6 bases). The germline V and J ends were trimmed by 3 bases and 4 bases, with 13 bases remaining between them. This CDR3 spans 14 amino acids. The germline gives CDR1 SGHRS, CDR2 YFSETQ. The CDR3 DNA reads TGCGCCAGCAGCTCAGGAACAGGGAGCTATGGCTACACCTTC. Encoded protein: CASSSGTGSYGYTF.

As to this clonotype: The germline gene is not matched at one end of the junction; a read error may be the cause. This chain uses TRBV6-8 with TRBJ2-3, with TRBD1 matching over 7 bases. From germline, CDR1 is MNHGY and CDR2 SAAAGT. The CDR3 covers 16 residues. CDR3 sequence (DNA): TGTGGCAGCAGTTACTATCGGCAGGGGGACACAGATACGCAGTATTTT. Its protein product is CGSSYYRQGDTDTQYF.

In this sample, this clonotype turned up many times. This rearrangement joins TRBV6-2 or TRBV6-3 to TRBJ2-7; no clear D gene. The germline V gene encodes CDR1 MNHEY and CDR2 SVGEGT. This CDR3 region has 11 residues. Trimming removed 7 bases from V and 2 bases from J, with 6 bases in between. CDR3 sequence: CASKITYEQYF. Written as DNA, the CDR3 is TGTGCCAGCAAAATCACCTACGAGCAGTACTTC.

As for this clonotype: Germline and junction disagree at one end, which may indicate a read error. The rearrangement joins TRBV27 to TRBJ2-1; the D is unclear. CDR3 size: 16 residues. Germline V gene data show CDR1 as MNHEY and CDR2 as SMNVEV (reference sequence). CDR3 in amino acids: CVSSLFPKGSYNDQFF. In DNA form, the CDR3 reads TGTGTCAGCAGTTTATTCCCTAAAGGTTCCTACAATGATCAGTTCTTC.

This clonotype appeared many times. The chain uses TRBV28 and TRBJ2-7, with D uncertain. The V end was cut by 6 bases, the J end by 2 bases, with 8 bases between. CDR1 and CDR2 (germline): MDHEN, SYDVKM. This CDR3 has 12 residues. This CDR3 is CASRNSAYEQYF. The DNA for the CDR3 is TGTGCCAGCAGGAACAGCGCCTACGAGCAGTACTTC.